In its sample, the clone carrying this T cell receptor (beta chain) was seen once. This specimen comes from a study of blood T cell repertoires in COVID-19. About the study: Acute and convalescent COVID-19 samples came from the United States, Italy and Spain. PBMCs, B-cell-depleted T cells, or T cells were the source of the cDNA or gDNA that made up the material.

Trimming took off 3 bases at V and 4 bases at J, with 21 bases between the two ends. Germline V gene data show CDR1 as WSHSY and CDR2 as SAAADI. This CDR3 spans 17 amino acids. In the study's own analysis: The authors estimated nucleated cell counts from reference gene primer amplification. The assay was immunoSEQ multiplex PCR, and TCRdb's table has in-frame clones only and misses some. V, J and clone size derive from that table, while D and trimming were established from the DNA sequence. The repertoire includes roughly 340,000 clones, 91% of them detected once, and roughly 3.5% sits in the top ten.

This TCR came from a woman younger than 35 who had recovered from COVID-19. V gene TRBV10-2 combines with J gene TRBJ1-2, with TRBD1 as a possible D gene (6 bases). The sequencing sample was made of peripheral blood. The CDR3, as DNA: TGCGCCAGCAGTGACGCCGGGACACCCAGTAGTTTCTATGGCTACACCTTC. It is translated as CASSDAGTPSSFYGYTF.